The 29 T cell receptor beta chains given below trace back to one sample, sequenced in a study of control samples from healthy donors and cancer patients. Assay used: immunoSEQ multiplex PCR; TCRdb lists only in-frame clones, some missing. This sample carries some 94,000 clones, around 90% of them seen once, and the ten largest clones take over 8.5%. The sample taken for sequencing was PBMCs. Every receptor here comes from a woman aged 45-65 years with colorectal cancer.

This chain uses TRBV14 with TRBJ1-2; D possibly corresponds to TRBD1 (6 bases). Germline lookup yields CDR1 SGHDN and CDR2 FVKESK. Trimming took off 2 bases at V and 3 bases at J, with 10 bases between the two ends. The CDR3 sequence is 14 residues long. The CDR3 loop is CASSQQQGDYGYTF. The CDR3 DNA follows: TGTGCCAGCAGCCAACAACAGGGTGACTATGGCTACACCTTC.

This clone appeared a few times. The genes are TRBV6-6 and TRBJ1-4, with TRBD1 as a possible D gene (5 bases). V lost 10 bases to trimming and J lost 10 bases, with 16 bases between them. This CDR3 spans 12 amino acids. Germline V gene data show CDR1 as MNHNY and CDR2 as SVGAGI (reference sequence). CDR3: CAIGRQGGKLFF. In nucleotides, the CDR3 is TGTGCCATCGGGCGGCAGGGAGGAAAACTGTTTTTT.

The rearrangement joins TRBV10-3 to TRBJ2-1; 11 positions match TRBD2. CDR1 and CDR2 from the germline V gene are ENHRY and SYGVKD. V lost 4 bases to trimming and J lost 7 bases; unmatched junction nucleotides: 9. This CDR3 has 16 residues. CDR3 in amino acids: CAISGYSGGAPNEQFF. The CDR3, as DNA: TGTGCCATCAGTGGGTATAGCGGGGGGGCCCCTAATGAGCAGTTCTTC.

The genes are TRBV6-6 and TRBJ1-1, with D unclear. CDR3 length equals 14 residues. Germline lookup yields CDR1 MNHNY and CDR2 SVGAGI (reference sequence). V was clipped by 2 bases and J by 0 bases, with 7 bases between them. In nucleotides, the CDR3 is TGTGCCAGCAGTTACGGCAGGATGAACACTGAAGCTTTCTTT. Residues: CASSYGRMNTEAFF.

This CDR3 reads CASRSRANTGELFF. CDR3 DNA sequence: TGTGCCAGCAGGTCGCGCGCGAACACCGGGGAGCTGTTTTTT. This chain links TRBV2 with TRBJ2-2; the D is unclear. This CDR3 is 14 amino acids long. V lost 6 bases, J lost 0 bases, and 8 bases lay in between. Germline CDR1 and CDR2: SNHLY and FYNNEI.

This chain uses TRBV5-8 with TRBJ2-3; TRBD2 might be the D (6 bases). The V and J ends lost 0 bases and 3 bases respectively, with 11 bases between them. This CDR3 spans 15 amino acids. Germline loops: CDR1 SGHTS, CDR2 YDEGEE. CDR3 sequence reads: CASSLVVGGTDTQYF. The DNA for the CDR3 is TGTGCCAGCAGCTTGGTGGTGGGAGGTACAGATACGCAGTATTTT. The full variable domain, in which reference TRBV5-8 and TRBJ2-3 provide the parts outside the CDR3, is EAGVTQSPTHLIKTRGQQATLRCSPISGHTSVYWYQQALGLGLQFLLWYDEGEERNRGNFPPRFSGRQFPNYSSELNVNALELEDSALYLCASSLVVGGTDTQYFGPGTRLTVL.

As DNA, the CDR3 is TGTGCCAGTAGGCAGCGGAACCCTAACTATGGCTACACCTTC. The encoded protein is CASRQRNPNYGYTF. This sequence joins TRBV19 and TRBJ1-2; D gene uncertain. CDR3 size: 14 residues. Germline V gives CDR1 LNHDA, CDR2 SQIVND (reference sequence). Between the trimmed V and J ends, which lost 6 bases and 0 bases, there was a span of 11 bases. Complete variable domain (other parts from reference TRBV19 and TRBJ1-2): DGGITQSPKYLFRKEGQNVTLSCEQNLNHDAMYWYRQDPGQGLRLIYYSQIVNDFQKGDIAEGYSVSREKKESFPLTVTSAQKNPTAFYLCASRQRNPNYGYTFGSGTRLTVV.

This clone has just one count. At one of its ends the junction is not consistent with the germline gene, which may arise from a read error. As DNA, the CDR3 is TGTTCCAGCAGCGCAGGAGGAGCGAGCAGTGTAGTAACAGATACGCAGTATTTT. Translation: CSSSAGGASSVVTDTQYF. The chain joins TRBV9 to TRBJ2-3; D is perhaps TRBD2 (5 bases). Germline CDR1 SGDLS, CDR2 YYNGEE. The CDR3 spans 18 residues. The whole variable domain, filled in from reference TRBV9 and TRBJ2-3, reads DSGVTQTPKHLITATGQRVTLRCSPRSGDLSVYWYQQSLDQGLQFLIQYYNGEERAKGNILERFSAQQFPDLHSELNLSSLELGDSALYFCSSSAGGASSVVTDTQYFGPGTRLTVL.

The chain joins TRBV7-2 to TRBJ2-7; no reliable D call. This CDR3 region has 13 residues. Germline V gene data show CDR1 as SGHTA and CDR2 as FQGNSA. The V end lost 5 bases, the J end lost 5 bases, and 13 bases lay between the germline ends. The CDR3 bases are TGTGCCAGCAGCCCAAGGGTGGGGAACGAGCAGTACGTC. The encoded protein is CASSPRVGNEQYV.

The chain joins TRBV7-6 to TRBJ2-5; TRBD1 matches at 8 bases. After removal of 5 bases from V and 4 bases from J, the junction contained 9 bases not matched to a gene. The length of the CDR3 is 15 residues. Germline loops: CDR1 SGHVS, CDR2 FNYEAQ. CDR3 amino acids: CASSPLPGTGETQYF. For the CDR3, the DNA is TGTGCCAGCAGCCCTCTTCCGGGGACAGGAGAGACCCAGTACTTC.

The chain employs TRBV10-2 and TRBJ1-2, with D uncertain. Deletions cut 10 bases from V and 2 bases from J, with 11 bases between. Germline V gene data show CDR1 as WSHSY and CDR2 as SAAADI. This CDR3 comprises 12 residues. The CDR3 spells CATLQKNYGYTF. CDR3 coding DNA: TGCGCCACCCTACAGAAAAACTATGGCTACACCTTC.

The V call is TRBV7-9, the J call TRBJ2-6, with D perhaps matching TRBD1 (5 bases). This CDR3 spans 15 amino acids. Germline-derived CDR1 and CDR2 are SEHNR and FQNEAQ (reference sequence). Trimming cost V 2 bases and J 2 bases, with 7 bases left between them. This CDR3 is CASSLWGAGANVLTF. The CDR3 DNA reads TGTGCCAGCAGCTTATGGGGCGCTGGGGCCAACGTCCTGACTTTC.

The V and J genes are TRBV6-2 or TRBV6-3 and TRBJ1-5; TRBD1 matches at 9 bases. This CDR3 has 15 amino acids. With 6 bases clipped from V and 4 bases from J, the junction kept 7 bases outside the gene matches. The germline CDR1 and CDR2 sequences are MNHEY and SVGEGT. The CDR3 protein is CASSTLGQGNQPQHF. The CDR3 coding sequence is TGTGCCAGCAGCACCCTTGGACAGGGGAATCAGCCCCAGCATTTT.

As DNA, the CDR3 is TGTGCCAGCAGCCCCTCCGGGACAGACCTCACCGGGGAGCTGTTTTTT. Residues: CASSPSGTDLTGELFF. The chain has TRBV9 and TRBJ2-2; 7 positions agree with TRBD1. The CDR3 loop spans 16 amino acids. CDR1 and CDR2 from the germline V gene are SGDLS and YYNGEE. V shed 4 bases and J 4 bases; nucleotides not matched to a gene: 10.

The V call is TRBV30, the J call TRBJ2-7; 10 nucleotides line up with TRBD2. Germline lookup yields CDR1 GTSNPN and CDR2 SVGIG (reference sequence). With 0 bases clipped from V and 9 bases from J, the junction kept 8 bases outside the gene matches. The CDR3 spans 14 residues. The CDR3 reads CAWSVHPSGGRQYV. DNA of the CDR3: TGTGCCTGGAGTGTACACCCTAGCGGGGGACGGCAGTACGTC.

V is TRBV6-1 and J is TRBJ1-1; maybe TRBD1 (6 bases). Trimming removed 1 base from V and 7 bases from J, with 22 bases in between. The CDR3 is made up of 17 amino acids. In germline, CDR1 is MNHNS, CDR2 SASEGT. This CDR3 reads CASSEDYLFGGHNEAFF. CDR3 nucleotide sequence: TGTGCCAGCAGTGAAGACTACTTGTTCGGGGGCCATAATGAAGCTTTCTTT.

The CDR3, as DNA: TGCGCCAGCAGCGGGGGACTAGCGGGATGGACCGGGGAGCTGTTTTTT. Its protein product is CASSGGLAGWTGELFF. The gene calls are TRBV5-1 and TRBJ2-2; 13 nucleotides align to TRBD2. J gave up 5 bases and V 4 bases, and 5 bases lay outside the gene matches. This CDR3 has 16 amino acids. Germline CDR1 reads SGHRS; CDR2 reads YFSETQ.

This chain joins TRBV19 and TRBJ1-6; tentative D call: TRBD1 (5 bases). Germline V gene sequence: CDR1 LNHDA, CDR2 SQIVND (reference sequence). Trimming took off 7 bases at V and 7 bases at J, with 8 bases between the two ends. CDR3 length: 12 residues. The CDR3 region is CASKRGNSPLHF. The CDR3 DNA reads as TGTGCCAGTAAGAGGGGAAATTCACCCCTCCACTTT. The whole variable domain, filled in from reference TRBV19 and TRBJ1-6, reads DGGITQSPKYLFRKEGQNVTLSCEQNLNHDAMYWYRQDPGQGLRLIYYSQIVNDFQKGDIAEGYSVSREKKESFPLTVTSAQKNPTAFYLCASKRGNSPLHFGNGTRLTVT.

This chain links TRBV4-3 with TRBJ1-1; the D is unclear. Germline CDR1 is LGHNA and CDR2 is YSLEER. V lost 0 bases and J lost 5, with 10 bases in between. CDR3 length equals 14 residues. The CDR3 region has the DNA TGCGCCAGCAGCCAAGAATTCGCGGGGACTGAAGCTTTCTTT. Its protein product is CASSQEFAGTEAFF.

This sequence joins TRBV9 and TRBJ1-4; the match to TRBD1 covers 8 bases. Looked up from germline, CDR1 is SGDLS and CDR2 is YYNGEE. The CDR3 extends over 14 amino acids. Germline trimming cut 3 bases from V and 4 bases from J; bases unmatched to any gene: 2. CDR3 in amino acids: CASSADRGNEKLFF. The CDR3 DNA is TGTGCCAGCAGCGCCGACAGGGGTAATGAAAAACTGTTTTTT.

This chain joins TRBV7-2 and TRBJ2-7; 7 bases align to TRBD2. The V and J ends lost 2 bases and 3 bases, in that order; junction bases with no gene match: 7. This CDR3 is 15 amino acids long. Per the germline V gene, CDR1 is SGHTA and CDR2 is FQGNSA. This chain's CDR3 is CASSLREGIIYEQYV. CDR3 nucleotide sequence: TGTGCCAGCAGCTTAAGGGAGGGGATAATCTACGAGCAGTACGTC.

This chain uses TRBV28 with TRBJ2-5, with a possible D match to TRBD2 (5 bases). The germline V and J ends were trimmed by 7 bases and 4 bases, with 13 bases remaining between them. CDR1 and CDR2 from the germline V gene are MDHEN and SYDVKM. This CDR3 comprises 13 residues. The CDR3 bases are TGTGCCAGCAATGGTGGAGGACGAGAGACCCAGTACTTC. This encodes CASNGGGRETQYF.

The CDR3 nucleotides are TGCGCCAGCAGCCGGTCACTGAACACTGAAGCTTTCTTT. Its protein product is CASSRSLNTEAFF. The V call is TRBV4-3, the J call TRBJ1-1; D gene uncertain. V gave up 4 bases and J gave up 0 bases, with 6 bases separating them. CDR1 is LGHNA, CDR2 YSLEER, per germline. This CDR3 has 13 residues.

The chain has TRBV9 and TRBJ2-5; D possibly matches TRBD1 or TRBD2 (5 bases each). The germline CDR1 and CDR2 sequences are SGDLS and YYNGEE. V lost 4 bases and J 2 bases, leaving 12 bases between the germline ends. There are 14 residues in the CDR3. Here the CDR3 reads CASSTGTAQETQYF. DNA of the CDR3: TGTGCCAGCAGCACCGGGACGGCACAAGAGACCCAGTACTTC.

This clone was counted between two and nine times. This chain links TRBV30 with TRBJ1-1, with D possibly being TRBD1 (5 bases). The ends were cut back, 3 bases at V and 8 bases at J, with 10 bases in the middle. The CDR3 is 11 residues long. Germline values: CDR1 GTSNPN, CDR2 SVGIG (reference sequence). The CDR3 sequence: CAWSEDREAFF. Written as DNA, the CDR3 is TGTGCCTGGAGCGAAGACAGAGAAGCTTTCTTT.

The chain couples TRBV3-1 (or the pseudogene TRBV3-2) to TRBJ1-1, with D possibly being TRBD1 (5 bases). The CDR3 consists of 19 residues. V was cut by 3 bases and J by 0 bases, with 23 bases left in between. The germline gives CDR1 LGHDT, CDR2 YNNKEL (reference sequence). As DNA, the CDR3 is TGTGCCAGCAGCCATACAGGCTCGAGGGGTCGACCCATGAACACTGAAGCTTTCTTT. Encoded protein: CASSHTGSRGRPMNTEAFF.

This clone is a singleton in its sample. The chain uses TRBV19 and TRBJ1-5; no clear D gene. V was clipped by 6 bases and J by 6 bases, with 12 bases between them. CDR1 is LNHDA, CDR2 SQIVND, per germline (reference sequence). This CDR3 comprises 13 residues. CDR3 sequence reads: CASSREVGQPQHF. CDR3 DNA sequence: TGTGCCAGTAGCCGGGAGGTAGGTCAGCCCCAGCATTTT.

The chain joins TRBV7-2 to TRBJ2-7; perhaps TRBD2 as D (5 bases). Germline CDR1 is SGHTA and CDR2 is FQGNSA. V was shortened by 4 bases and J by 7 bases, with 11 bases between the two germline ends. This CDR3 spans 12 amino acids. The CDR3 sequence is CASSYDRREQYV. In nucleotides, the CDR3 is TGTGCCAGCAGCTACGATCGGAGGGAGCAGTACGTC.

This clone was recorded a few times. The genes are TRBV3-1 (or the pseudogene TRBV3-2) and TRBJ1-2; D unclear. The CDR3 runs 12 residues. CDR1 is LGHDT, CDR2 YNNKEL, per germline (reference sequence). V lost 5 bases, J lost 6 bases, and 10 bases lay in between. Here the CDR3 DNA reads TGTGCCAGCAGCTTTGCCGGCCATGGCTACACCTTC. Translating it yields CASSFAGHGYTF.